This T cell receptor beta chain is drawn from a study of T cells in narcolepsy. This CDR3 is 18 amino acids long. CDR1 and CDR2 (germline): KGHSH, LQKENI. V dropped 5 bases and J dropped 4; count of bases not matched to a gene: 14. The method was immunoSEQ multiplex PCR; TCRdb's version includes in-frame clones alone and lacks a portion of them. Found here are tens of thousands of clones, about four fifths of them singletons; the top ten hold over 5%. This receptor was obtained from a human donor in good health. V usage is TRBV18 and J usage is TRBJ2-1; 10 nucleotides align to TRBD1. The source material was memory (CD45RA-) CD4+ T cells from blood. CDR3 sequence: CASSYVPGQGPRYNEQFF. The CDR3 DNA reads TGTGCCAGCTCATACGTCCCGGGACAGGGGCCGAGATACAATGAGCAGTTCTTC.